This T cell receptor (beta chain) was identified during a study of CD8+ T cells in alopecia areata. Findings of the study overall: It was less clear whether patients shared TCRs than it was in mice, possibly because of HLA. Besides other cells, scalp samples also yield sequences of resident alphabeta T cells from normal skin.

Following extraction, RNA underwent reverse transcription to cDNA, which served as the sequencing template. Here immunoSEQ multiplex PCR was the method, and the copy in TCRdb shows in-frame clones only, minus some. The table has 85,000 to 110,000 clones, around 59% seen once; the top ten hold 8% to 10%. CDR1 is SGHDT, CDR2 YYEEEE, per germline. The CDR3 runs to 15 residues. The V end lost 6 bases, the J end lost 2 bases, and 16 bases lay between the germline ends. Isolation of CD4+ and CD8+ T cells from PBMCs was achieved by sorting. In its sample, this clone was seen a few times. Its target is unknown.

The rearrangement uses TRBV5-6 and TRBJ2-3; D may correspond to TRBD1 or TRBD2 (6 bases each). Sequences were obtained from CD4+ T cells sorted from blood. The receptor was isolated from a human donor in good health. This CDR3 is CASKGGLANTDTQYF. As DNA, the CDR3 is TGTGCCAGCAAAGGGGGACTCGCGAACACAGATACGCAGTATTTT.